This T cell receptor beta chain derives from a study of blood T cells in healthy people across ages (dated by TCRdb to about 2015). For context, the study as a whole: In model experiments, template switching captured roughly one uniquely barcoded TCR beta cDNA molecule for every two T cells. Using deep sequencing normalized with unique cDNA molecular identifiers, the study measured how TCR beta repertoire diversity changes with age. Donors of different ages were randomly distributed across sequencing lanes to avoid experimental bias. Two additional independent replicas of 1 million unique cDNA reads from the same blood draw were analyzed for two donors (one aged 18 to 29 and one aged 80 or older). The donors were split into four age groups: young (average approximately 16 years), middle-aged (roughly 42), aged (62) and long-lived (about 74).

The CDR3 numbers 21 residues from cysteine through phenylalanine. Here the CDR3 DNA is all that survives: 63 bases in frame from base 1. Sequences SGHAT (CDR1) and FQDESV (CDR2) are obtained from the germline V gene (reference sequence). Trimmed from V: 5 bases; trimmed from J: 1 base; junction bases lacking a gene match: 25. On this clonotype itself: Its binding antigen is unknown. Per-nucleotide qualities are absent, and no much larger clonotype sits a single base away.

The donors were 40 or so Caucasian individuals from Russia, aged about 6 to 100 years, who were systemically healthy. Each donor gave around 9.8 milliliters of peripheral blood, collected into EDTA-treated Vacutainer tubes. Ficoll-Paque density-gradient centrifugation was used to isolate PBMCs, with at least 6.5 million per sample. Total RNA was extracted from PBMCs with Trizol reagent, with at least 6 micrograms obtained per sample. For every donor, an aliquot of PBMCs went through flow cytometry to measure the percentages of naive CD45RAhigh/CD27high T cells. Libraries came from 5' RACE. Instrument used: Illumina HiSeq 2500. A second PCR of about 6 to 11 cycles was performed with a sample-barcoded 5' primer and a J-beta primer mix. A template-switch 5' adaptor carrying 12 random nucleotides introduced a unique molecular identifier onto each TCR beta cDNA molecule. At least 3 million CDR3-containing paired-end reads were obtained from each sample. The Mint cDNA synthesis kit, primed by a TRBC-specific oligonucleotide, was used to synthesize first-strand cDNA from all RNA. After uracil-DNA glycosylase treatment, a first 18-cycle PCR used universal primers M1SS and BC2_uni_R on all cDNA. The paper's processing steps were these. Each sample was normalized by randomly selecting 1 million high-quality reads, each carrying a distinct molecular identifier. Reads sharing molecular identifiers were discarded rather than binned into consensus sequences. MiTCR, set to a Q25 quality threshold and the strictest error-elimination algorithm, was used for CDR3 identification, clonotype clustering and error correction. A nonparametric unseen species model using Euler transformation provided a lower-bound estimate of total TCR beta diversity. The public reads were quality trimmed at Q25 with fastp and then assembled into clones with MiXCR by TCRdb, keeping productive beta chains. Under each unique CDR3 protein, matching rows form one entry showing the most common genes and DNA. The V and J calls were not made by the authors but by TCRdb's processing. The sample table holds 850,000 to 1,300,000 distinct CDR3 sequences, of which under 55% were seen once. Under 20% of the sample comes from the top ten.

The paper as a whole reports these results and caveats: Compared with the aged group, more naive CD4+ T cells, fewer expanded clones and increased TCR diversity were shown by the long-lived group, suggesting age selection. Donor CMV infection status was unknown, potentially confounding age-related changes in expanded clonotypes. There was a strong correlation between observed TCR beta diversity and the percentage of naive T cells measured by flow cytometry. Estimates of total diversity from one million sequenced T cells were regarded as lower bounds and underestimates. Observed TCR beta diversity per million T cells fell roughly linearly with age, and a significant reduction was already apparent by age around 44. Because profiling used bulk unsorted PBMCs, naive and antigen-experienced compartments could not be compared conclusively.

The sequence was collected from an older woman in good health. The sample consisted of blood. The chain is assembled from TRBV11-1 and TRBJ2-7; 8 central bases correspond to TRBD2. CDR3 protein: CASSPAGTAGAGGKLSYEQYF. Read as DNA, the sequence is TGTGCCAGCAGCCCAGCGGGCACAGCAGGGGCGGGAGGCAAATTATCCTACGAGCAGTACTTC.